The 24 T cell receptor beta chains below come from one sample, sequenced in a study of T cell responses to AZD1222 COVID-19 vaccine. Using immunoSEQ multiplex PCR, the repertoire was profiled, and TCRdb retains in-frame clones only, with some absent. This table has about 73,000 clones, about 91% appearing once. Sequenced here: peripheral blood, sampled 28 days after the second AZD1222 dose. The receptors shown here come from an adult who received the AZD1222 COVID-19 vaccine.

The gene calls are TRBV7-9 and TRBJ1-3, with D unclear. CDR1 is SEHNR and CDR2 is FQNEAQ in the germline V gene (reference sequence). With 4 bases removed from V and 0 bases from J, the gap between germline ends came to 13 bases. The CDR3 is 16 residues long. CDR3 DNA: TGTGCCAGCAGCTCATTTTCCGCGAGCTCTGGAAACACCATATATTTT. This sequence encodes CASSSFSASSGNTIYF.

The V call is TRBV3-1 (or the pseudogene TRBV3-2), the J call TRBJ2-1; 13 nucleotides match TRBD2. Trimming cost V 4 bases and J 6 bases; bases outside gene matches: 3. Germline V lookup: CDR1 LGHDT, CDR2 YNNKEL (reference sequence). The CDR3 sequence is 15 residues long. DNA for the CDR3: TGTGCCAGCAGCCCGAGACTAGCGGGGGGCAATGAGCAGTTCTTC. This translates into CASSPRLAGGNEQFF.

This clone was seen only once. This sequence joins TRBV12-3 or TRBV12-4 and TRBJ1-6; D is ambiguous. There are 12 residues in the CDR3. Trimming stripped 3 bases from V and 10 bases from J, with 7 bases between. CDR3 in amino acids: CASSFSPSPLHF. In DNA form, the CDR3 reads TGTGCCAGCAGTTTCAGCCCCTCACCCCTCCACTTT.

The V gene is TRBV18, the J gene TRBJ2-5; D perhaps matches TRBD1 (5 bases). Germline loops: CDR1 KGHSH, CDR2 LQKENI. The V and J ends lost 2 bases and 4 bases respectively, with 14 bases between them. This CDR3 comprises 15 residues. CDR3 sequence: CASSPRQGVIETQYF. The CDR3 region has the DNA TGTGCCAGCTCACCAAGGCAGGGTGTCATAGAGACCCAGTACTTC.

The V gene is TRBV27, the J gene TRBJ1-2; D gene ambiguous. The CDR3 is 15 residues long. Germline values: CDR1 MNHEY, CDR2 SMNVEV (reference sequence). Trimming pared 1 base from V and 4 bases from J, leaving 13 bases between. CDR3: CASSLFAGNAYGYTF. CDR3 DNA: TGTGCCAGCAGTTTATTTGCTGGAAATGCCTATGGCTACACCTTC.

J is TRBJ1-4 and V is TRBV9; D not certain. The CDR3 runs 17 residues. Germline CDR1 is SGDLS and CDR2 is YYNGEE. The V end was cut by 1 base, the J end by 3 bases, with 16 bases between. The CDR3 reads CASSVTPGRPANEKLFF. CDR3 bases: TGTGCCAGCAGCGTAACCCCAGGCCGACCAGCTAATGAAAAACTGTTTTTT. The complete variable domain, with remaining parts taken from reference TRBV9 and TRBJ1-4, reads DSGVTQTPKHLITATGQRVTLRCSPRSGDLSVYWYQQSLDQGLQFLIQYYNGEERAKGNILERFSAQQFPDLHSELNLSSLELGDSALYFCASSVTPGRPANEKLFFGSGTQLSVL.

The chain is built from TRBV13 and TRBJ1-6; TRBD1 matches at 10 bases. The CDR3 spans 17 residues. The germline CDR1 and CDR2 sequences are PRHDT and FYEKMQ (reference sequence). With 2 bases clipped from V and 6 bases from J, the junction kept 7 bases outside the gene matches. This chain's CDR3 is CASSLYRDRGFNSPLHF. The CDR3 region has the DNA TGTGCCAGCAGCTTATACCGGGACAGGGGTTTTAATTCACCCCTCCACTTT.

The CDR3 here is CASSPSGRALRETQYF. The CDR3 DNA follows: TGTGCCAGTAGTCCAAGCGGGAGGGCCTTGCGGGAGACCCAGTACTTC. V gene TRBV19 combines with J gene TRBJ2-5; TRBD2 matches at 10 bases. The CDR3 sequence is 16 residues long. In germline, CDR1 is LNHDA, CDR2 SQIVND (reference sequence). The ends lost 5 bases at V and 5 bases at J; junction bases unmatched: 11.

The CDR3 loop reads CAWSKTWQSLAKNIQYF. The CDR3 nucleotides read TGTGCCTGGAGTAAAACTTGGCAGTCGCTGGCCAAAAACATTCAGTACTTC. The chain recombines TRBV30 with TRBJ2-4; no definite D call. The CDR3 is made up of 17 amino acids. Germline V lookup: CDR1 GTSNPN, CDR2 SVGIG (reference sequence). V lost 2 bases and J 1 base, leaving 18 bases between the germline ends.

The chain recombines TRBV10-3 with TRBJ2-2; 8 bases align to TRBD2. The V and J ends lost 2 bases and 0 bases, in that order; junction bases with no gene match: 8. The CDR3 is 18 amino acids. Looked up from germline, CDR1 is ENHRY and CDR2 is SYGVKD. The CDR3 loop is CAISENPGGGANTGELFF. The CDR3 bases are TGTGCCATCAGTGAGAACCCCGGGGGGGGAGCGAACACCGGGGAGCTGTTTTTT.

Here the CDR3 reads CASSDPSPETQYF. CDR3 in DNA: TGTGCCAGCAGTGATCCCTCGCCAGAGACCCAGTACTTC. The genes are TRBV25-1 and TRBJ2-5; D not certain. V dropped 3 bases and J dropped 4 bases, with 9 bases sitting between them. Germline CDR1 reads MGHDK; CDR2 reads SYGVNS. The CDR3 is 13 residues long.

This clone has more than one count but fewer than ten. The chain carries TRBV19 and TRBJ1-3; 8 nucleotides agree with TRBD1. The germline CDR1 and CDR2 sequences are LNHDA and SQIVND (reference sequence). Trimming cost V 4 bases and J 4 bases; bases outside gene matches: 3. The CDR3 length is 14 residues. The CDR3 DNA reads TGTGCCAGTAGTACTGGGACAGGCGGAAACACCATATATTTT. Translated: CASSTGTGGNTIYF.

CDR3 DNA: TGTGCCAGCAGTCGAATCGGACAGCGAAACATCAATGAGCAGTTCTTC. It codes for CASSRIGQRNINEQFF. The chain links TRBV27 to TRBJ2-1, with a weak D call TRBD1 (6 bases). The CDR3 runs to 16 residues. The germline V and J ends were trimmed by 5 bases and 6 bases, with 20 bases remaining between them. Germline V gene data show CDR1 as MNHEY and CDR2 as SMNVEV (reference sequence).

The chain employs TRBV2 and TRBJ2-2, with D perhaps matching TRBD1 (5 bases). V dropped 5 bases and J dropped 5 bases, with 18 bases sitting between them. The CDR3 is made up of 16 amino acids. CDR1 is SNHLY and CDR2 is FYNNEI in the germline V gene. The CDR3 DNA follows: TGTGCCAGCAGTCAAGACAGTGGGTCAAGGACCGGGGAGCTGTTTTTT. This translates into CASSQDSGSRTGELFF.

The CDR3 loop is CAWSVGDAQPQHF. CDR3 nucleotide sequence: TGTGCCTGGAGTGTAGGGGACGCCCAGCCCCAGCATTTT. The chain joins TRBV30 to TRBJ1-5; D is possibly TRBD1 (5 bases). Germline V lookup: CDR1 GTSNPN, CDR2 SVGIG (reference sequence). Trimming cost V 0 bases and J 7 bases, with 10 bases left between them. There are 13 residues in the CDR3.

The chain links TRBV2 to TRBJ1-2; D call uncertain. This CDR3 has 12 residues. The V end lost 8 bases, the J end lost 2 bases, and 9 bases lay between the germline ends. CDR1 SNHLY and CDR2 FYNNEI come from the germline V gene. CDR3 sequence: CASLLGNYGYTF. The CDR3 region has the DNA TGTGCCAGCCTCCTGGGGAACTATGGCTACACCTTC.

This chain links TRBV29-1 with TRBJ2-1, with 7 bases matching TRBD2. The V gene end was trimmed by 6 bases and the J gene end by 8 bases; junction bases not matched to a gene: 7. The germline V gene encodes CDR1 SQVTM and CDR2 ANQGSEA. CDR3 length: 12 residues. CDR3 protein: CSVWTSPHEQFF. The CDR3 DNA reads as TGCAGCGTCTGGACTAGTCCCCATGAGCAGTTCTTC.

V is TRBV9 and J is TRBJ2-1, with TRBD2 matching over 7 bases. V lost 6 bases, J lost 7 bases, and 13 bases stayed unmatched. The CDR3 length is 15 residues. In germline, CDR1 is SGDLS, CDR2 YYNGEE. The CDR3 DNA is TGTGCCAGCACCCAAGGAGGGAGGGCCGATAATGAGCAGTTCTTC. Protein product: CASTQGGRADNEQFF.

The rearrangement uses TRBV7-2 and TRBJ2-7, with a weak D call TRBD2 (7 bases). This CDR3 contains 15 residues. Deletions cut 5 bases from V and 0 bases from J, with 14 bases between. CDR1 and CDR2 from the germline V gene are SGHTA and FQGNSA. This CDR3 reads CASSPRGGRSYEQYF. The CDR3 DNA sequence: TGTGCCAGCAGCCCGAGGGGGGGGCGCTCCTACGAGCAGTACTTC.

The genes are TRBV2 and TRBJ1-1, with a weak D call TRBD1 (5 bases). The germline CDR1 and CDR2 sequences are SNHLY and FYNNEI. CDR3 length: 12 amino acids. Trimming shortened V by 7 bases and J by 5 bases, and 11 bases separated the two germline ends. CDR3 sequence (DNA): TGTGCCAGCAATTCAGGGCGGACTGAAGCTTTCTTT. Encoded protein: CASNSGRTEAFF.

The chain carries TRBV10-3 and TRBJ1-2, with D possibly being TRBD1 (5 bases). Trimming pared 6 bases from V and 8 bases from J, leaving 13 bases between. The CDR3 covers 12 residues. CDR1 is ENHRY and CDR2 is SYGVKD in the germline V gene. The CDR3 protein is CAISPGRGGYTF. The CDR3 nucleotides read TGTGCCATCAGCCCAGGGCGGGGAGGCTACACCTTC.

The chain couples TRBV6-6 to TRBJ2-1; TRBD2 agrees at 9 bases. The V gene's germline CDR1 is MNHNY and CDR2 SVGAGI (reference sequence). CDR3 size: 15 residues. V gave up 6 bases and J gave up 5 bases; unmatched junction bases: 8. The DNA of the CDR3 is TGTGCCAGCAGCCCTCTGGCGGGGGGGAACAATGAGCAGTTCTTC. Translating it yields CASSPLAGGNNEQFF.

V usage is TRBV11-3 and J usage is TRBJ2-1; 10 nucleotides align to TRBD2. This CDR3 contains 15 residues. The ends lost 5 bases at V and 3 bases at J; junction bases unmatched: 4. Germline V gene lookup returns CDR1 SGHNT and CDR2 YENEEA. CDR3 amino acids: CASSRTSGFYNEQFF. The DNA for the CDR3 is TGTGCCAGCAGCCGGACTAGCGGATTCTACAATGAGCAGTTCTTC.

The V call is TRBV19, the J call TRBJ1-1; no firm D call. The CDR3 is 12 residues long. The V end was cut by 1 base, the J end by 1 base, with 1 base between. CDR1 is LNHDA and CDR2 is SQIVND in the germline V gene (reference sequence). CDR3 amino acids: CASSIGNTEAFF. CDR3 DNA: TGTGCCAGTAGTATAGGGAACACTGAAGCTTTCTTT.